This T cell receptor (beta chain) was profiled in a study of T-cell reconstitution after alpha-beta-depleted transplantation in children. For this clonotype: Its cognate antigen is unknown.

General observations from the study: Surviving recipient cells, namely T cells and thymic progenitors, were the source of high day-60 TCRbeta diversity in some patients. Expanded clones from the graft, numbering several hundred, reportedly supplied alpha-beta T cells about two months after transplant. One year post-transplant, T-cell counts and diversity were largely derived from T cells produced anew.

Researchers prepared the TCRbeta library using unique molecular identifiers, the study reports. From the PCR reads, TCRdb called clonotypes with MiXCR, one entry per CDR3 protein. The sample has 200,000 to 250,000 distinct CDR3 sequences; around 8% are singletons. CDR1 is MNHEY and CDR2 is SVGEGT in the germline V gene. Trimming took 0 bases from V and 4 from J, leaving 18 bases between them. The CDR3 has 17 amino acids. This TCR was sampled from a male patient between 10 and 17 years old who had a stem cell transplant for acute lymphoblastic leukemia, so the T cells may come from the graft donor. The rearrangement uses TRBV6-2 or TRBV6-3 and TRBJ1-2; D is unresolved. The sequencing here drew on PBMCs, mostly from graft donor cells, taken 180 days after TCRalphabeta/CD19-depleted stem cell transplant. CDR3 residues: CASSYSTRGLSFYGYTF. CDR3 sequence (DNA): TGTGCCAGCAGTTACTCAACGAGAGGGCTCTCCTTCTATGGCTACACCTTC.